The clone carrying this TCR beta chain was recorded a few times. Its antigen is not known. The sample comes from a study of regulatory dendritic cells for organ transplantation. The CDR3 consists of 13 residues. Germline V gene data show CDR1 as SGHDT and CDR2 as YYEEEE. Trimming pared 2 bases from V and 5 bases from J, leaving 10 bases between. Points from the study as a whole: Memory CD8+ T cells were the most oligoclonal; naive cells were highly diverse. Resting memory CD8+ T cells held the most alloreactive clonotypes. Regulatory dendritic cells appeared to expand memory CD8+ clones less than mature ones.

Memory T cells were CD45RO+, naive were CD45RA+, sorted by FACS. Data came from immunoSEQ multiplex PCR; TCRdb stores just in-frame clones and leaves some out. The sample has some 29,000 clones, around 84% seen once; the top ten hold less than 0.11%. The TCR sequence derives from a human donor in good health. J is TRBJ1-1 and V is TRBV5-6; D is perhaps TRBD1 (5 bases). Sequencing used naive CD4+ T cells from blood. Subset denoted: CD45RA+ naive T cells. CDR3 protein: CASSFQGRTEAFF. The CDR3 DNA follows: TGTGCCAGCAGCTTCCAGGGTCGGACTGAAGCTTTCTTT.